This T cell receptor (beta chain) was retrieved from a study of molecular identifiers for immune sequencing clone quantification. Study-wide results and limits: Over 99% of effector molecules, but under 1% in naive cells, were held by clones with more than 20 RNA copies.

Isolation of naive CD8 T cells was achieved by sorting on a CD8+CD4-CCR7+CD45RA+ phenotype. Germline CDR1 is DFQATT and CDR2 is SNEGSKA (reference sequence). Losses at the gene ends were 1 base for V and 3 bases for J; bases not matched to a gene: 7. The CDR3 extends over 17 amino acids. MiXCR was run by TCRdb on the PCR reads, yielding one entry per CDR3 protein. This sample carries hundreds of thousands of distinct CDR3 sequences, approximately 24% of them seen once, and the ten largest clones take 0.78%. This clonotype turned up a few times. Antigen: not known. The specimen sequenced was naive CD8+ T cells from blood, with Jurkat cell RNA spiked in. Subset given: FACS-sorted CD8+CD4-CCR7+CD45RA+ naive T cells. This clonotype was sampled from a human donor in good health. Some libraries in this study had Jurkat cell RNA spiked in. The chain recombines TRBV20-1 with TRBJ2-2; 11 nucleotides match TRBD2. The CDR3 loop is CSARVSGRALDTGELFF. CDR3 nucleotide sequence: TGCAGTGCTAGAGTTAGCGGGAGGGCCCTCGACACCGGGGAGCTGTTTTTT.